This TCR beta chain was observed in a study of cytomegalovirus exposure and HLA in healthy donors. CDR3 size: 13 residues. V dropped 5 bases and J dropped 2 bases, with 10 bases sitting between them. The germline CDR1 and CDR2 sequences are LNHDA and SQIVND (reference sequence). In the PCR, 60 Vbeta and 13 Jbeta primers were used. Produced via immunoSEQ multiplex PCR; TCRdb's table is partial and in-frame only. The table records roughly 100,000 clones, about three quarters of them present only once. The chain combines TRBV19 with TRBJ2-7; D is possibly TRBD2 (6 bases). Sequencing was carried out using PBMCs. The sequence derives from a man in his forties in good health and CMV-seropositive. The CDR3 DNA sequence: TGTGCCAGTAGTGCCGGGGGACCCTACGAGCAGTACTTC. It specifies CASSAGGPYEQYF.